Listed below are T cell receptor beta chains from one sample, sequenced in a study of T cells in narcolepsy. Profiling relied on immunoSEQ multiplex PCR, and the TCRdb table lists in-frame clones only, not all of them. The sample shows 35,000 or so clones, approximately 86% of them seen only once. The sample comprised CD45RA- memory CD4+ T cells from PBMCs. The receptor source for this set is a human donor with narcolepsy. Both conserved end residues are part of each CDR3. A D gene is named only where the DNA matches it firmly. Clone sizes are given selectively: once, few, many, or a class where the clone is expanded.

>TRBJ2-7|TRBD1|TRBV5-1|NA
TGCGCCAGCAGCTCAGACAGGGCCCCCTACGAGCAGTACTTC
CASSSDRAPYEQYF
>TRBJ2-7|TRBD2|TRBV7-3|NA
TGTGCCAGCAGCTTAACGAAGCTAGCGGGGGGGACCTACGAGCAGTACTTC
CASSLTKLAGGTYEQYF
>TRBJ2-3|TRBD2|TRBV5-1|NA
TGCGCCAGCAGCTCCGGGACTAGCGGGGGGGCCCGAGATACGCAGTATTTT
CASSSGTSGGARDTQYF
>TRBJ2-7|TRBD1|TRBV7-9|NA
TGTGCCAGCAGCCGGGACCGGGACAGGGTGTACGAGCAGTACTTC
CASSRDRDRVYEQYF
>TRBJ1-4|NA|TRBV6-5|NA
TGTGCCAGCAGTTACACCCAGGGTGTGGGGTATGAAAAACTGTTTTTT
CASSYTQGVGYEKLFF
>TRBJ1-2|NA|TRBV19|NA
TGTGCCAGTAGGCCCCTGATGGGTTTCTACACCTTC
CASRPLMGFYTF
>TRBJ1-2|TRBD1|TRBV7-8|once
TGTGCCAGCAGCTTAGTTCAGGGGGCGCTTGGCTACACCTTC
CASSLVQGALGYTF
>TRBJ1-2|NA|TRBV4-2|few
TGTGCCAGCAGCCACCAGGACAGCCTCGGGCTCTATGGCTACACCTTC
CASSHQDSLGLYGYTF
>TRBJ1-1|TRBD1|TRBV28|few
TGTGCCAGCAGTCTCCTCCCGGGACAGGGAAACACTGAAGCTTTCTTT
CASSLLPGQGNTEAFF
>TRBJ2-7|TRBD1|TRBV7-9|few
TGTGCCAGCAGCTCTGGGACAGAACTCTACGAGCAGTACTTC
CASSSGTELYEQYF
>TRBJ2-6|NA|TRBV4-1|NA
TGCGCCAGCAGCCAAGATGACCATTCCGGGGCCAACGTCCTGACTTTC
CASSQDDHSGANVLTF
>TRBJ1-4|NA|TRBV7-2|once
TGTGCCAGCAGCTTAGTGAGTGGGGCAACTAATGAAAAACTGTTTTTT
CASSLVSGATNEKLFF
>TRBJ2-7|NA|TRBV7-2|NA
TGTGCCAGCAGCTTGGTTCATCAAGGGTACGAGCAGTACTTC
CASSLVHQGYEQYF
>TRBJ1-5|TRBD1|TRBV6-5|NA
TGTGCCAGCATCGGGACAGGGGGACAGCCCCAGCATTTT
CASIGTGGQPQHF
>TRBJ2-1|NA|TRBV7-3|medium-sized
TGTGCCAGCAGCTTAGCCCCTGGCAATGAGCAGTTCTTC
CASSLAPGNEQFF
>TRBJ1-4|NA|TRBV10-3|few
TGTGCCATCAGTGAGTCCAGGGTGGGGGAAAAACTGTTTTTT
CAISESRVGEKLFF
>TRBJ1-2|NA|TRBV6-5|NA
TGTGCCAGCAGTTACAGGGGGGGGAAATATGGCTACACCTTC
CASSYRGGKYGYTF
>TRBJ1-2|NA|TRBV7-8|NA
TGTGCCAGCAGCTTAGCGTTGCAGGGGTCCCCTCTGGGCTACACCTTC
CASSLALQGSPLGYTF
>TRBJ1-2|NA|TRBV6-1|few
TGTGCCAGCAGTGAACTGGGGCTTGGCTACACCTTC
CASSELGLGYTF
>TRBJ1-4|TRBD1|TRBV15|few
TGTGCCACCAGCGTAGGGGGCGCTTATGAAAAACTGTTTTTT
CATSVGGAYEKLFF
>TRBJ2-5|NA|TRBV7-2|NA
TGTGCCAGCAGCTCAGGAGCACAGACCCAGTACTTC
CASSSGAQTQYF
>TRBJ1-3|TRBD1|TRBV13|NA
TGTGCCAGCCGGACAGGGGGAAACACCATATATTTT
CASRTGGNTIYF
>TRBJ1-3|NA|TRBV4-3|NA
TGCGCCAGCAGCCAAGATGCCAGAAGCGGAAACACCATATATTTT
CASSQDARSGNTIYF
>TRBJ2-3|TRBD2|TRBV10-2|NA
TGCGCCAGCAGTGAGATGCGGGGGGGCACAGATACGCAGTATTTT
CASSEMRGGTDTQYF
>TRBJ1-6|TRBD1|TRBV4-3|NA
TGCGCCAGCAGCCAGCGGCCCCACTCCAGGGGGGCATATAATTCACCCCTCCACTTT
CASSQRPHSRGAYNSPLHF
>TRBJ2-2|TRBD1|TRBV28|NA
TGTGCCAGCAGAAGACAGGGGGACACCGGGGAGCTGTTTTTT
CASRRQGDTGELFF
>TRBJ2-2|NA|TRBV30|NA
TGTGCCTGGGCGCCAGTGAGGTCCGGGGAGCTGTTTTTT
CAWAPVRSGELFF
>TRBJ2-3|TRBD1|TRBV9|NA
TGTGCCAGCAGCGTCCAGGGGGTTGACACGCAGTATTTT
CASSVQGVDTQYF
>TRBJ2-2|NA|TRBV6-5|NA
TGTGCCAGCAGTTACGACGGTACGAACACCGGGGAGCTGTTTTTT
CASSYDGTNTGELFF
>TRBJ2-7|TRBD1|TRBV5-1|NA
TGCGCCAGCAGCTTACAGGGGCTTATAAACGAGCAGTACTTC
CASSLQGLINEQYF
>TRBJ2-7|TRBD1|TRBV7-3|NA
TGTGCCAGCAGCTTGGCGGGACAGGGAATCTACGAGCAGTACTTC
CASSLAGQGIYEQYF
>TRBJ1-5|NA|TRBV5-8|NA
TGTGCCAGCAGCCGGGGGCAGAACAATCAGCCCCAGCATTTT
CASSRGQNNQPQHF
>TRBJ1-4|NA|TRBV5-8|NA
TGTGCCAGCAGCGACTCGGGGGGGCTGGATGAAAAACTGTTTTTT
CASSDSGGLDEKLFF
>TRBJ2-7|NA|TRBV23-1|few
TGCGCCAGCAGTCGGGCAGGGGACTACGAGCAGTACTTC
CASSRAGDYEQYF
>TRBJ2-2|NA|TRBV9|NA
TGTGCCAGCAGCGTGTACGGGGGAAACACCGGGGAGCTGTTTTTT
CASSVYGGNTGELFF
>TRBJ2-1|NA|TRBV11-2|NA
TGTGCCAGCAGCCCCCGGTACAATGAGCAGTTCTTC
CASSPRYNEQFF
>TRBJ2-1|TRBD1|TRBV6-1|NA
TGTGCCAGCAGTGAAGTGCCAGGGGGTAACAATGAGCAGTTCTTC
CASSEVPGGNNEQFF
>TRBJ2-7|NA|TRBV5-1|NA
TGCGCCAGCAGCTTGGCCACGGACGAGCAGTACTTC
CASSLATDEQYF
>TRBJ1-1|NA|TRBV6-1|NA
TGTGCCAGCAGCCTCTGGCAGGCCACTGAAGCTTTCTTT
CASSLWQATEAFF
>TRBJ1-5|NA|TRBV5-6|NA
TGTGCCAGCACCCGAGGGTTGGCAGGACCCTCTCAGCCCCAGCATTTT
CASTRGLAGPSQPQHF
>TRBJ1-2|NA|TRBV7-2|NA
TGTGCCAGCAGCTTAGACGGTTCTGGCTACACCTTC
CASSLDGSGYTF
>TRBJ2-7|NA|TRBV5-5|few
TGTGCCAGCAGCTCGGGGGATACCTACGAGCAGTACTTC
CASSSGDTYEQYF
>TRBJ1-5|NA|TRBV5-8|NA
TGTGCCAGCAGTAGAGGGGCCCGGCAGCCCCAGCATTTT
CASSRGARQPQHF
>TRBJ2-7|NA|TRBV2|NA
TGTGCCAGCAGTGGGGGATTTCACGACGAGCAGTACTTC
CASSGGFHDEQYF
>TRBJ2-5|TRBD1|TRBV7-3|once
TGTGCCAGCAGTTATGGACAGGGCGGAGAGACCCAGTACTTC
CASSYGQGGETQYF
>TRBJ1-2|NA|TRBV7-2|NA
TGTGCCAGCAGCCTCCAGTCCGCATCCGGCTACACCTTC
CASSLQSASGYTF
>TRBJ1-5|NA|TRBV4-3|NA
TGCGCCAGCAGCCAAGATGAGGCCCAGCCCCAGCATTTT
CASSQDEAQPQHF
>TRBJ2-7|NA|TRBV7-9|NA
TGTGCCAGCAGCTACCGGGCCTCCTACGAGCAGTACTTC
CASSYRASYEQYF
>TRBJ2-1|TRBD2|TRBV10-2|NA
TGCGCCAGCAGCCTCATGGGACTAAACAATGAGCAGTTCTTC
CASSLMGLNNEQFF
>TRBJ2-3|NA|TRBV5-6|NA
TGTGCCAGCAGCCTCGGGATGGGGGACACAGATACGCAGTATTTT
CASSLGMGDTDTQYF
>TRBJ2-2|NA|TRBV7-9|NA
TGTGCCAGCAGCTTAGCGCAGAGGGGACAAGGCGGGGAGCTGTTTTTT
CASSLAQRGQGGELFF
>TRBJ2-1|TRBD1|TRBV5-1|once
TGCGCCAGTAGGAGGTCGGGACAGGGATACAATGAGCAGTTCTTC
CASRRSGQGYNEQFF